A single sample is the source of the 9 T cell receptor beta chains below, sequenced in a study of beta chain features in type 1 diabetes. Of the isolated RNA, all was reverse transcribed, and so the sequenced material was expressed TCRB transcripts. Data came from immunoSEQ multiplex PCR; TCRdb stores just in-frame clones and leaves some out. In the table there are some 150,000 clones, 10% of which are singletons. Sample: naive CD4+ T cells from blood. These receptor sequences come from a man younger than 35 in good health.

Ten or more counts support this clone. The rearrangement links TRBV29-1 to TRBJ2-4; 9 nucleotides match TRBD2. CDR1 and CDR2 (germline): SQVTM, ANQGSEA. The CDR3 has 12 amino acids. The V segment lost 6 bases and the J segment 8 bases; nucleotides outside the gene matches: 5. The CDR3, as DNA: TGCAGCGTGGCTAGCGGGAACGACATTCAGTACTTC. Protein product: CSVASGNDIQYF.

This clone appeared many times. The CDR3 sequence is CASSQEATSDEQYF. DNA for the CDR3: TGCGCCAGCAGCCAAGAGGCCACTAGCGACGAGCAGTACTTC. The chain combines TRBV4-1 with TRBJ2-7, with TRBD2 matching 7 bases. This CDR3 comprises 14 residues. From germline, CDR1 is MGHRA and CDR2 YSYEKL. V lost 0 bases and J lost 5; bases outside the gene matches: 4.

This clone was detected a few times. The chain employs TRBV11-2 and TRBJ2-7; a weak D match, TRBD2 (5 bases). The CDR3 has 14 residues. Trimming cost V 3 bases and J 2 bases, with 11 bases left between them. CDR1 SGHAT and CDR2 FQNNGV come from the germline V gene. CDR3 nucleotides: TGTGCCAGCAGCTTTGTGGAGGACGCCTACGAGCAGTACTTC. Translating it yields CASSFVEDAYEQYF.

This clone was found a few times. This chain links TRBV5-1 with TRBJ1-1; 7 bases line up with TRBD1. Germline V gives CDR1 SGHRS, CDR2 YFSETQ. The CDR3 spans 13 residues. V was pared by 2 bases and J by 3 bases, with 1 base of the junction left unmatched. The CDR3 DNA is TGCGCCAGCAGCTTCCAGGGGGACACTGAAGCTTTCTTT. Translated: CASSFQGDTEAFF.

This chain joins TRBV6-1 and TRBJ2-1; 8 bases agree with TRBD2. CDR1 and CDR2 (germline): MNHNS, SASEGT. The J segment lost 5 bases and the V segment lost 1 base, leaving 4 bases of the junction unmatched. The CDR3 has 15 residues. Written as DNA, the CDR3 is TGTGCCAGCAGTGAAGTTGCGGGGGGAAACAATGAGCAGTTCTTC. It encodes CASSEVAGGNNEQFF.

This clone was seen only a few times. The DNA of the CDR3 is TGTGCCAGCAGTTTCACAAGGAACACCGGGGAGCTGTTTTTT. It specifies CASSFTRNTGELFF. The chain links TRBV6-5 to TRBJ2-2; D remains ambiguous. The germline V gene encodes CDR1 MNHEY and CDR2 SVGAGI. This CDR3 contains 14 residues. The V end was cut by 4 bases, the J end by 1 base, with 7 bases between.

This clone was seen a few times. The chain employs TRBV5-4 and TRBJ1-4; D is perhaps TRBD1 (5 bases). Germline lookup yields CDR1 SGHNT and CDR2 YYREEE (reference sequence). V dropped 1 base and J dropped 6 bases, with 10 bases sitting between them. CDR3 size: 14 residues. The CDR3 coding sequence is TGTGCCAGCAGCTTGTTGGGGGGGGATGAAAAACTGTTTTTT. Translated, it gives CASSLLGGDEKLFF. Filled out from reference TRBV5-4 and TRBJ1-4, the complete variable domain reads ETGVTQSPTHLIKTRGQQVTLRCSSQSGHNTVSWYQQALGQGPQFIFQYYREEENGRGNFPPRFSGLQFPNYSSELNVNALELDDSALYLCASSLLGGDEKLFFGSGTQLSVL.

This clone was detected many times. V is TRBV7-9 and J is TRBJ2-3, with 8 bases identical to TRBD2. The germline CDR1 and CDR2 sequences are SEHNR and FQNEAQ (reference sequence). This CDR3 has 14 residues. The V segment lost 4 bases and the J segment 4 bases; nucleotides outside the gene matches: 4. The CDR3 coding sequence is TGTGCCAGCAGCTACGCGGGGGGCGCAGATACGCAGTATTTT. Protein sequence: CASSYAGGADTQYF.

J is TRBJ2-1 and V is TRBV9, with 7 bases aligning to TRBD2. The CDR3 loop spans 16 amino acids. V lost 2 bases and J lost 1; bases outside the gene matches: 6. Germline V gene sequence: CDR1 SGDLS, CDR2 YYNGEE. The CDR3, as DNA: TGTGCCAGCAGCGTGAGCAGCGGGGTGTCCTACAATGAGCAGTTCTTC. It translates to CASSVSSGVSYNEQFF.